The 27 T cell receptor beta chains listed next were all sequenced from one sample in a study of T cell responses to AZD1222 COVID-19 vaccine. TCRdb's copy holds only in-frame clones and misses some; the assay was immunoSEQ multiplex PCR. The sample carries some 150,000 clones, approximately 90% recorded once. Here the sequenced sample was peripheral blood, taken on day 0 of AZD1222 vaccination. The source of these receptors is an adult in good health.

This chain uses TRBV3-1 (or the pseudogene TRBV3-2) with TRBJ1-6; a weak D match, TRBD1 (6 bases). V lost 1 base and J 6 bases, leaving 13 bases between the germline ends. This CDR3 comprises 16 residues. The germline gives CDR1 LGHDT, CDR2 YNNKEL (reference sequence). Written as DNA, the CDR3 is TGTGCCAGCAGCCAAGGGGGGCCTGACTCTAATTCACCCCTCCACTTT. Protein: CASSQGGPDSNSPLHF.

This chain connects TRBV2 to TRBJ2-5; 9 nucleotides align to TRBD1. The CDR3 spans 14 residues. With V trimmed by 6 bases and J by 6 bases, 8 bases remained unmatched. Germline CDR1 is SNHLY and CDR2 is FYNNEI. The CDR3 region is CASSPGQGIQTQYF. CDR3 DNA: TGTGCCAGCAGCCCGGGACAGGGTATACAGACCCAGTACTTC.

This clone came up once. The rearrangement links TRBV28 to TRBJ2-5, with D possibly matching TRBD1 (6 bases). V was cut by 4 bases and J by 2 bases, with 17 bases left in between. The germline V gene has CDR1 MDHEN and CDR2 SYDVKM. This CDR3 is built from 16 residues. The CDR3 region is CASSSHHGQPQETQYF. The CDR3, as DNA: TGTGCCAGCAGTTCCCACCATGGACAGCCTCAAGAGACCCAGTACTTC. Full variable domain (missing parts from reference TRBV28 and TRBJ2-5): DVKVTQSSRYLVKRTGEKVFLECVQDMDHENMFWYRQDPGLGLRLIYFSYDVKMKEKGDIPEGYSVSREKKERFSLILESASTNQTSMYLCASSSHHGQPQETQYFGPGTRLLVL.

The rearrangement uses TRBV5-1 and TRBJ2-3; D not certain. This CDR3 comprises 14 residues. CDR1 is SGHRS, CDR2 YFSETQ, per germline. Trimming pared 0 bases from V and 2 bases from J, leaving 7 bases between. This CDR3 reads CASSLEVHTDTQYF. The CDR3 region has the DNA TGCGCCAGCAGCTTGGAGGTTCACACAGATACGCAGTATTTT.

V and J are TRBV6-2 or TRBV6-3 and TRBJ1-3; a weak D match, TRBD1 (6 bases). The CDR3 runs to 17 residues. Trimming removed 6 bases at V and 2 bases at J, with 20 bases between. Germline CDR1 MNHEY, CDR2 SVGEGT. The CDR3 spells CASSNAGTRLAGNTIYF. The CDR3 DNA sequence: TGTGCCAGCAGCAACGCCGGGACAAGACTGGCTGGAAACACCATATATTTT.

The chain links TRBV29-1 to TRBJ1-1; D perhaps matches TRBD1 (5 bases). CDR1 is SQVTM, CDR2 ANQGSEA, per germline. This CDR3 spans 13 amino acids. V lost 7 bases to trimming and J lost 4 bases, with 16 bases between them. The CDR3: CSAGDARGTEAFF. The DNA for the CDR3 is TGCAGCGCCGGGGACGCCCGGGGCACTGAAGCTTTCTTT.

The rearrangement uses TRBV7-6 and TRBJ2-7; D possibly corresponds to TRBD1 (5 bases). The CDR3 consists of 14 residues. Germline CDR1 and CDR2: SGHVS and FNYEAQ. The ends were cut back, 3 bases at V and 6 bases at J, with 15 bases in the middle. CDR3 sequence reads: CASSLAPGSVEQYF. For the CDR3, the DNA is TGTGCCAGCAGCTTGGCGCCAGGGTCTGTCGAGCAGTACTTC. The whole variable domain, filled in from reference TRBV7-6 and TRBJ2-7, reads GAGVSQSPRYKVTKRGQDVALRCDPISGHVSLYWYRQALGQGPEFLTYFNYEAQQDKSGLPNDRFSAERPEGSISTLTIQRTEQRDSAMYRCASSLAPGSVEQYFGPGTRLTVT.

The chain uses TRBV6-5 and TRBJ2-1; 7 positions agree with TRBD1. Germline CDR1 MNHEY, CDR2 SVGAGI. The CDR3 loop spans 15 amino acids. V trimming: 6 bases; J trimming: 5 bases; junction bases outside the gene matches: 10. The CDR3 DNA reads TGTGCCAGCAGGGTGACAGGGTTTGGTCACAATGAGCAGTTCTTC. Translation: CASRVTGFGHNEQFF.

V gene TRBV3-1 (or the pseudogene TRBV3-2) combines with J gene TRBJ2-5; 12 positions match TRBD2. J lost 4 bases, V lost 4 bases, and 10 bases had no gene match. In germline, CDR1 is LGHDT, CDR2 YNNKEL (reference sequence). The CDR3 has 17 residues. For the CDR3, the DNA is TGTGCCAGCAGCCGCGGAGTCCTAGCGGGAGGGCGAGAGACCCAGTACTTC. Protein: CASSRGVLAGGRETQYF.

V and J are TRBV6-4 and TRBJ1-6, with D hard to call. Trimming took off 3 bases at V and 0 bases at J, with 9 bases between the two ends. The CDR3 contains 16 residues. CDR1 MRHNA and CDR2 SNTAGT come from the germline V gene. CDR3 amino acids: CASSEDVGSYNSPLHF. DNA of the CDR3: TGTGCCAGCAGTGAGGACGTTGGCTCCTATAATTCACCCCTCCACTTT.

The gene calls are TRBV10-3 and TRBJ1-4, with TRBD1 as a possible D gene (5 bases). V dropped 5 bases and J dropped 0 bases, with 19 bases sitting between them. This CDR3 spans 18 amino acids. Germline CDR1 and CDR2: ENHRY and SYGVKD. The CDR3 loop is CAISPGTEPSATNEKLFF. The CDR3 bases are TGTGCCATCAGTCCCGGGACGGAACCATCTGCAACTAATGAAAAACTGTTTTTT.

In DNA form, the CDR3 reads TGTGCCAGCAGCTTAGTGAGGCGGGCGAACACTGAAGCTTTCTTT. Translation gives CASSLVRRANTEAFF. This chain links TRBV11-1 with TRBJ1-1, with D unresolved. This CDR3 comprises 15 residues. The germline V and J ends were trimmed by 1 base and 1 base, with 10 bases remaining between them. The germline gives CDR1 SGHAT, CDR2 FQDESV (reference sequence).

The chain employs TRBV2 and TRBJ2-1, with 10 bases that match TRBD2. The germline CDR1 and CDR2 sequences are SNHLY and FYNNEI. The CDR3 extends over 15 amino acids. The V and J ends lost 6 bases and 2 bases, in that order; junction bases with no gene match: 4. The CDR3 nucleotides read TGTGCCAGCAGATTAGCGGGGGGCGCCTACAATGAGCAGTTCTTC. It encodes CASRLAGGAYNEQFF.

This clone was seen a single time. The gene calls are TRBV6-5 and TRBJ1-1, with D unclear. Trimming stripped 4 bases from V and 0 bases from J, with 6 bases between. CDR3 length: 13 residues. CDR1 and CDR2 from the germline V gene are MNHEY and SVGAGI. CDR3 bases: TGTGCCAGCAGTTGGACGGTGAACACTGAAGCTTTCTTT. Translation: CASSWTVNTEAFF.

The rearrangement joins TRBV4-1 to TRBJ1-4; 11 positions match TRBD1. With 4 bases clipped from V and 6 bases from J, the junction kept 7 bases outside the gene matches. The CDR3 totals 16 residues. Germline V CDR1 and CDR2: MGHRA, YSYEKL. The chain's CDR3 is CASSRLPGQGDEKLFF. The CDR3 nucleotides read TGCGCCAGCAGCCGTCTACCGGGACAGGGGGATGAAAAACTGTTTTTT.

This clone showed up just once. The V and J genes are TRBV27 and TRBJ2-1; 8 bases are a match to TRBD2. The CDR3 has 15 amino acids. V gave up 6 bases and J gave up 5 bases; unmatched junction bases: 9. CDR1 and CDR2 (germline): MNHEY, SMNVEV (reference sequence). CDR3 sequence (DNA): TGTGCCAGCAGCCTCGGGACTAGGCCCAACAATGAGCAGTTCTTC. Protein sequence: CASSLGTRPNNEQFF.

The chain employs TRBV5-1 and TRBJ2-3; 7 bases agree with TRBD2. Per the germline V gene, CDR1 is SGHRS and CDR2 is YFSETQ. The CDR3 has 16 residues. J was trimmed by 6 bases and V by 4 bases; bases with no gene match: 14. CDR3 region: CASSMRLASIGDTQYF. The CDR3 DNA follows: TGCGCCAGCAGCATGAGACTAGCCTCGATCGGGGATACGCAGTATTTT.

This chain connects TRBV15 to TRBJ2-5; D might be TRBD2 (5 bases). CDR1 is LNHNV, CDR2 YYDKDF, per germline (reference sequence). Between the trimmed V and J ends, which lost 5 bases and 5 bases, there was a span of 12 bases. The CDR3 length is 13 residues. CDR3 sequence reads: CATSVSGGETQYF. The DNA for the CDR3 is TGTGCCACCAGCGTGTCGGGCGGGGAGACCCAGTACTTC. Filled out from reference TRBV15 and TRBJ2-5, the complete variable domain reads DAMVIQNPRYQVTQFGKPVTLSCSQTLNHNVMYWYQQKSSQAPKLLFHYYDKDFNNEADTPDNFQSRRPNTSFCFLDIRSPGLGDTAMYLCATSVSGGETQYFGPGTRLLVL.

V is TRBV7-9 and J is TRBJ2-2; 8 bases match TRBD2. The V gene end was trimmed by 5 bases and the J gene end by 3 bases; junction bases not matched to a gene: 17. This CDR3 contains 19 residues. The germline V gene encodes CDR1 SEHNR and CDR2 FQNEAQ (reference sequence). CDR3 in DNA: TGTGCCAGCAGCGTCCTACTAGCGGTCTCCTTTTGGGACACCGGGGAGCTGTTTTTT. Translation gives CASSVLLAVSFWDTGELFF.

This sequence joins TRBV5-4 and TRBJ1-1; D not resolved. V was shortened by 4 bases and J by 5 bases, with 18 bases between the two germline ends. The CDR3 is 15 amino acids. The germline V gene encodes CDR1 SGHNT and CDR2 YYREEE (reference sequence). The CDR3 DNA is TGTGCCAGCAGCACTCGAAGGGAGGGAGGAACTGAAGCTTTCTTT. Its translation: CASSTRREGGTEAFF.

The rearrangement joins TRBV9 to TRBJ2-7; D gene ambiguous. The CDR3 length is 14 residues. In germline, CDR1 is SGDLS, CDR2 YYNGEE. V lost 1 base, J lost 1 base, and 9 bases lay in between. CDR3 nucleotide sequence: TGTGCCAGCAGCGTATCTCCCGGTTCCTACGAGCAGTACTTC. As protein: CASSVSPGSYEQYF.

The genes are TRBV2 and TRBJ2-7; 13 nucleotides match TRBD2. CDR1 and CDR2 (germline): SNHLY, FYNNEI. This CDR3 comprises 14 residues. The V segment lost 6 bases and the J segment 2 bases; nucleotides outside the gene matches: 1. CDR3: CASRGTSGTYEQYF. In DNA form, the CDR3 reads TGTGCCAGCAGGGGGACTAGCGGGACCTACGAGCAGTACTTC.

The chain links TRBV18 to TRBJ2-1; D possibly corresponds to TRBD2 (7 bases). The CDR3 is 14 amino acids. The germline gives CDR1 KGHSH, CDR2 LQKENI. V was pared by 4 bases and J by 4 bases, with 11 bases between. The CDR3 region is CASSRGGDYNEQFF. The CDR3 nucleotides are TGTGCCAGCTCACGAGGGGGGGATTACAATGAGCAGTTCTTC.

The rearrangement joins TRBV11-1 to TRBJ1-5; D is unclear. This CDR3 has 11 amino acids. V was clipped by 1 base and J by 7 bases, with 2 bases between them. Germline V gives CDR1 SGHAT, CDR2 FQDESV (reference sequence). CDR3 region: CASSLDQPQHF. In nucleotides, the CDR3 is TGTGCCAGCAGCTTAGACCAGCCCCAGCATTTT.

This chain connects TRBV7-9 to TRBJ1-1; the D is unclear. With 5 bases removed from V and 0 bases from J, the gap between germline ends came to 13 bases. The germline gives CDR1 SEHNR, CDR2 FQNEAQ (reference sequence). The CDR3 has 15 residues. The CDR3 region has the DNA TGTGCCAGCAGCCAGAACCTCGGAATGAACACTGAAGCTTTCTTT. Protein product: CASSQNLGMNTEAFF.

The chain carries TRBV4-3 and TRBJ2-4, with no clear D. V was clipped by 0 bases and J by 0 bases, with 6 bases between them. The V gene's germline CDR1 is LGHNA and CDR2 YSLEER. The CDR3 is made up of 15 amino acids. Here the CDR3 reads CASSQDRLAKNIQYF. The DNA of the CDR3 is TGCGCCAGCAGCCAAGATAGGCTAGCCAAAAACATTCAGTACTTC.

J is TRBJ2-7 and V is TRBV19; 8 nucleotides match TRBD1. The germline V gene has CDR1 LNHDA and CDR2 SQIVND (reference sequence). This CDR3 is 15 amino acids long. The V gene end was trimmed by 4 bases and the J gene end by 1 base; junction bases not matched to a gene: 6. This chain's CDR3 is CASSKQGATSYEQYF. In nucleotides, the CDR3 is TGTGCCAGTAGTAAGCAGGGGGCTACTTCCTACGAGCAGTACTTC.